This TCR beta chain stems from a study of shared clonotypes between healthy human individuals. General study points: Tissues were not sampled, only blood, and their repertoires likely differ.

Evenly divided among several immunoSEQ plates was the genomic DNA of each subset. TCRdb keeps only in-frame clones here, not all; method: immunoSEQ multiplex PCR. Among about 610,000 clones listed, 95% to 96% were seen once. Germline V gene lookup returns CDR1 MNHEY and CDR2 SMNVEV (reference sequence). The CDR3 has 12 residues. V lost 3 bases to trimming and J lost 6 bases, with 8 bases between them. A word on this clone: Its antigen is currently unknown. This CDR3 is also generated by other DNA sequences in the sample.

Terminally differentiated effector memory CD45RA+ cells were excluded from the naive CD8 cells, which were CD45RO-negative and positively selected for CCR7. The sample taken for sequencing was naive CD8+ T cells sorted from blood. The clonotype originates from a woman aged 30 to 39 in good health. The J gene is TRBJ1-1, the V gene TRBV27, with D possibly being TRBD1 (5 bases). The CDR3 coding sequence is TGTGCCAGCAGTTTTTGGGGGTCTGAAGCTTTCTTT. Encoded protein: CASSFWGSEAFF.